This entry is about one T cell receptor beta chain. Its antigen remains unidentified. This record belongs to a study of cytomegalovirus exposure and HLA in healthy donors. Study-wide findings and caveats: Previous analysis showed most TCR beta V segments were productive about 87% or about 30% of the time. Sequencing depth roughly uniform across donors was assumed in presence/absence analyses.

The PCR used 60 Vbeta and 13 Jbeta primers. Method: immunoSEQ multiplex PCR; TCRdb's copy keeps in-frame clones and lacks some. The sample includes under 300,000 clones, 80% to 85% seen only once; the top ten take less than 9%. The CDR3 is 15 amino acids. Germline lookup yields CDR1 SGHTA and CDR2 FQGTGA. Trimming at V came to 4 bases and at J to 12 bases, leaving 13 bases not matched to a gene. The receptor's source is a woman in her sixties in good health and CMV-seropositive. The sample taken for sequencing was PBMCs. The chain links TRBV7-3 to TRBJ2-1; 9 bases match TRBD2. CDR3 in amino acids: CASSSDISGRRGQFF. DNA of the CDR3: TGTGCCAGCAGCTCCGACATTAGCGGGAGAAGGGGGCAGTTCTTC. Using reference TRBV7-3 and TRBJ2-1 for the parts outside the CDR3, the full variable domain is GAGVSQTPSNKVTEKGKYVELRCDPISGHTALYWYRQSLGQGPEFLIYFQGTGAADDSGLPNDRFFAVRPEGSVSTLKIQRTERGDSAVYLCASSSDISGRRGQFFGPGTRLTVL.